The present entry profiles one T cell receptor (beta chain) with its context. As yet, its antigen is unknown. Germline lookup yields CDR1 GTSNPN and CDR2 SVGIG (reference sequence). Trimming removed 5 bases at V and 0 bases at J, with 7 bases between. This CDR3 comprises 12 residues. The data stem from a study of cytomegalovirus exposure and HLA in healthy donors. The overall study: Early released data had tens of millions of unique TCRs, all coming from HLA-typed donors. Notes on the study in general: Reports credit the classifier with highly specific, highly sensitive diagnosis of cytomegalovirus status. Presence/absence analyses supposed approximately even sequencing depth among donors.

Researchers ran the PCR with 60 Vbeta and 13 Jbeta primers. The table came from immunoSEQ multiplex PCR; TCRdb's copy has only in-frame clones and leaves some out. In the table there are some 150,000 clones, over 60% of which are singletons. This sequence originates from a woman aged 25 to 39 in good health and CMV-seronegative. Sample: PBMCs. This chain connects TRBV30 to TRBJ1-1; maybe TRBD1 (6 bases). The CDR3 loop reads CAWGTMNTEAFF. Written as DNA, the CDR3 is TGTGCCTGGGGGACAATGAACACTGAAGCTTTCTTT.